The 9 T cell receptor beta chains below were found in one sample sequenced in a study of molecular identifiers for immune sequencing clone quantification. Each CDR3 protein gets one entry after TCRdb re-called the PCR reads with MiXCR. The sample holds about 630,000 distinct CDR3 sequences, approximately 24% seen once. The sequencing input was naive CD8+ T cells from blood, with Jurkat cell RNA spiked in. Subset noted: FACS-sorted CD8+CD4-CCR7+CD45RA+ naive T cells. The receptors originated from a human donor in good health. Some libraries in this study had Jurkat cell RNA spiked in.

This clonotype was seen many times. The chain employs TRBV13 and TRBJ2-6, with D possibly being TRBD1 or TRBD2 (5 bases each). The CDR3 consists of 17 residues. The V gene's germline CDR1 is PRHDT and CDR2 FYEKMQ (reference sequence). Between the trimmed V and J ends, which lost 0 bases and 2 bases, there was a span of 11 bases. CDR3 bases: TGTGCCAGCAGCTTAGGGGCTGTGGGGGCTGGGGCCAACGTCCTGACTTTC. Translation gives CASSLGAVGAGANVLTF.

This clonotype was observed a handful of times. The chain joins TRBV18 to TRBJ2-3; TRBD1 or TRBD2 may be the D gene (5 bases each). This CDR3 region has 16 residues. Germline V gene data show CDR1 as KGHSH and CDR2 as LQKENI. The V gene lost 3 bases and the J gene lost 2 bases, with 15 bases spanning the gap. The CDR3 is CASSPSPGASTDTQYF. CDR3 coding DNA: TGTGCCAGCTCACCCTCCCCCGGGGCGTCCACAGATACGCAGTATTTT.

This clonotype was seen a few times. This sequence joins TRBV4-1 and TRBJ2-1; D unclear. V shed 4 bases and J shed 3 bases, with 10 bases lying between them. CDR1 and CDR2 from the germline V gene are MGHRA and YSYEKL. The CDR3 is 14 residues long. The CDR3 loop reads CASSPRRDYNEQFF. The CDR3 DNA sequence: TGCGCCAGCAGCCCCCGGCGAGACTACAATGAGCAGTTCTTC.

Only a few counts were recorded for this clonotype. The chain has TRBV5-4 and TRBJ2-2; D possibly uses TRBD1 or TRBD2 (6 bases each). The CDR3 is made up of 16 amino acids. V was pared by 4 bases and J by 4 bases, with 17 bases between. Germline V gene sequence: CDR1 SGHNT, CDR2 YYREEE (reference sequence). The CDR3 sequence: CASSPEGGAGTGELFF. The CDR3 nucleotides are TGTGCCAGCAGCCCGGAGGGGGGCGCGGGCACCGGGGAGCTGTTTTTT.

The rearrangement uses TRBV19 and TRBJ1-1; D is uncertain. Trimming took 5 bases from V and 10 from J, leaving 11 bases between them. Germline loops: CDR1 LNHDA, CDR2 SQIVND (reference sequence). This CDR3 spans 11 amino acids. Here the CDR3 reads CASSEPGPAFF. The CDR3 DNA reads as TGTGCCAGTAGTGAACCTGGGCCAGCTTTCTTT.

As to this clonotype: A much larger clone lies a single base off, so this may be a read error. This CDR3 reads CASSPRTGEKLIF. The DNA for the CDR3 is TGTGCCAGCAGCCCGAGGACGGGTGAAAAACTGATTTTT. The rearrangement joins TRBV7-8 to TRBJ1-4; D is unclear. The CDR3 covers 13 residues. CDR1 is SGHVS and CDR2 is FQNEAQ in the germline V gene.

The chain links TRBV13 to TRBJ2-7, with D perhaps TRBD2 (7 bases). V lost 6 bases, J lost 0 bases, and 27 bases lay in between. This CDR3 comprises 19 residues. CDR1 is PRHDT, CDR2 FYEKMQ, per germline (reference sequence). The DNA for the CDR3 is TGTGCCAGCAGTCCGATTCGGGGGGCGCGGGCTGGGAGCTCCTACGAGCAGTACTTC. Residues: CASSPIRGARAGSSYEQYF.

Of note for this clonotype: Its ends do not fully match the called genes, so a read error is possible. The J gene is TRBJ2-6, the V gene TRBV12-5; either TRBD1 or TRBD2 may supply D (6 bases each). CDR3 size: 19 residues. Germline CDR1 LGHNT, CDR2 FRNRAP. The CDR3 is CASGFILRGASAGANVLPF. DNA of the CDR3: TGTGCTAGTGGTTTTATTCTGAGGGGGGCCTCTGCTGGGGCCAACGTCCTGCCTTTC. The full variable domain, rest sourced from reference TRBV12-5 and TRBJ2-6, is DARVTQTPRHKVTEMGQEVTMRCQPILGHNTVFWYRQTMMQGLELLAYFRNRAPLDDSGMPKDRFSAEMPDATLATLKIQPSEPRDSAVYFCASGFILRGASAGANVLPFGAGSRLTVL.

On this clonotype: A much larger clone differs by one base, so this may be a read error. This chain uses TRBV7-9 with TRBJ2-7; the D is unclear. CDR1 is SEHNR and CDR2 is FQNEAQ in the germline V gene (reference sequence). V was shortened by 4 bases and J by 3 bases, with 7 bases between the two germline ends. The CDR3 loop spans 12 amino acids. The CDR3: CASSSDIYEQYF. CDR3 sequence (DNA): TGTGCCAGCAGCTCAGATATCTACGAGCAGTACTTC.